The source of this TCR beta chain is a study of ipilimumab plus nivolumab after autologous stem cell transplantation. Germline V gene sequence: CDR1 WNHNN, CDR2 SYGVQD (reference sequence). This CDR3 has 16 amino acids. The V segment lost 2 bases and the J segment 5 bases; nucleotides outside the gene matches: 4. Measured with immunoSEQ multiplex PCR; TCRdb has only the in-frame clones, and not every one. The table has about 17,000 clones, around 80% seen once. Sequences were derived from PBMCs, sampled in a trial of ipilimumab plus nivolumab as post-transplant consolidation. The TCR comes from a male donor with diffuse large B-cell lymphoma. The chain combines TRBV10-1 with TRBJ2-3, with TRBD2 matching 13 bases. The CDR3 loop reads CASSEGLAGERDTQYF. As DNA, the CDR3 is TGCGCCAGCAGTGAGGGACTAGCGGGAGAGAGAGATACGCAGTATTTT.